This T cell receptor beta chain appears in the sequencing data of a study of T-cell memory formation after mild COVID-19. Overall study findings and caveats: Specificity for SARS-CoV-2 was not confirmed among the second-wave clones peaking on day 37.

TCRdb redid the calling of the 5' RACE reads with MiXCR, one entry per CDR3 protein. The repertoire holds 290,000 or so distinct CDR3 sequences, roughly 19% seen once, with roughly 21% in the top ten. Remarks on this clonotype: Its cognate antigen is unknown.

This CDR3 spans 13 amino acids. V lost 2 bases and J 7 bases, leaving 8 bases between the germline ends. The origin of this receptor is a man aged 18 to 35 who had mild COVID-19 (a few samples of this study predate the infection). Cell type and time point are not known. Input material: PBMCs or a T cell subset sorted from them (not recorded which). The V and J genes are TRBV12-3 or TRBV12-4 and TRBJ2-2; possibly TRBD2 for D (5 bases). The CDR3 region has the DNA TGTGCCAGCAGTTTAACCGCGGGCGGGGAGCTGTTTTTT. Translated, it gives CASSLTAGGELFF.